These 7 T cell receptor beta chains came from one sample sequenced in a study of T cell clonality in common variable immunodeficiency. Their target antigens are unknown. Overall study findings and caveats: Fewer deletions and N-nucleotide insertions were reportedly seen in common variable immunodeficiency TCR beta sequences.

The repertoire was sequenced with immunoSEQ multiplex PCR; TCRdb's copy has only in-frame clones and lacks some. The sample shows tens of thousands of clones, none of them appearing just once. Sequenced input: peripheral blood mononuclear cells. These receptors originate from a human donor with common variable immunodeficiency.

This clone occurred many times. The read terminates 3 residues ahead of where the CDR3 ends, so the germline J gene completes it. V usage is TRBV5-4 and J usage is TRBJ2-2, with D possibly being TRBD2 (6 bases). The CDR3 sequence is 14 residues long. Trimming removed 2 bases from V and 5 bases from J, with 10 bases in between. Germline values: CDR1 SGHNT, CDR2 YYREEE (reference sequence). The sequenced CDR3 bases are TGTGCCAGCAGCTTCGGGACTTCAACCGGGGAG. Translated, it gives CASSFGTSTGE. The full CDR3 protein reads CASSFGTSTGELFF.

In its sample, this clone was seen many times. The observed sequence ends 3 residues before the CDR3 terminus, with the missing tail filled in from the germline J gene. This sequence joins TRBV6-1 and TRBJ1-6; 7 positions agree with TRBD1. The CDR3 runs 14 residues. Per the germline V gene, CDR1 is MNHNS and CDR2 is SASEGT. The DNA read from the CDR3 is TGTGCCAGCAGTGAAGCGAAAGGGGGCGCGACC. This sequence encodes CASSEAKGGAT. The CDR3, in full, reads CASSEAKGGATLHF.

In this sample, this clone turned up many times. The missing CDR3 end, 3 residues past where the read stops, is filled in from the germline J gene. The rearrangement links TRBV4-2 to TRBJ2-1; D might be TRBD2 (7 bases). V shed 3 bases and J shed 9 bases, with 12 bases lying between them. The CDR3 spans 13 residues. Germline V gene data show CDR1 as LGHNA and CDR2 as YNFKEQ. CDR3 DNA, as far as it was read: TGTGCCAGCAGCCAGAGGGGGAGGGTTGAG. Protein: CASSQRGRVE. The full CDR3 protein reads CASSQRGRVEQFF.

Concerning this clone itself: Read coverage stops 3 residues before the CDR3 terminus; the germline J gene supplies the remainder. This chain connects TRBV5-8 to TRBJ2-7; no reliable D call. Germline V gene sequence: CDR1 SGHTS, CDR2 YDEGEE. Deletions cut 0 bases from V and 6 bases from J, with 10 bases between. This CDR3 spans 13 amino acids. The DNA read from the CDR3 is TGTGCCAGCAGCTTGGTAGCTCAGAGCGAG. Its translation: CASSLVAQSE. Given in full, the CDR3 is CASSLVAQSEQYF.

In this sample, this clone turned up many times. The read is 3 residues too short to cover the CDR3 end, so that end is filled in from the germline J gene. The genes are TRBV10-1 and TRBJ2-7, with a possible D match to TRBD1 (5 bases). Per germline, CDR1 WNHNN and CDR2 SYGVQD (reference sequence). The CDR3 length is 15 residues. The germline V and J ends were trimmed by 7 bases and 5 bases, with 21 bases remaining between them. The CDR3 protein is CASNADNRKLHEQYF. The DNA read from the CDR3 is TGCGCCAGCAACGCGGACAATCGCAAACTCCACGAG.

This clone was counted at least ten times. The read ends 3 residues before the CDR3 terminus; that terminus is restored from the germline J gene. V and J are TRBV30 and TRBJ1-1; D may be TRBD1 (5 bases). Germline V gene sequence: CDR1 GTSNPN, CDR2 SVGIG (reference sequence). The CDR3 is made up of 12 amino acids. The CDR3 here is CAWAKRRGGAFF. The sequenced part of the CDR3 DNA is TGTGCCTGGGCCAAGAGAAGGGGTGGA.

The sample holds many counts of this clone. Read data end 3 residues before the CDR3 end; the end is taken from the germline J gene. The chain combines TRBV5-4 with TRBJ1-1, with D perhaps TRBD1 (6 bases). Germline V CDR1 and CDR2: SGHNT, YYREEE (reference sequence). The V end lost 2 bases, the J end lost 4 bases, and 9 bases lay between the germline ends. CDR3 length equals 13 residues. Incomplete CDR3 DNA: TGTGCCAGCAGCTTACAGGGTCCCACTGAA. This encodes CASSLQGPTE. The CDR3, in full, reads CASSLQGPTEAFF.